The T cell receptor (beta chain) under discussion was sequenced for a study of blood T cell repertoires in COVID-19. Turning to the study itself: Both acute and convalescent COVID-19 samples were obtained from the United States, Italy and Spain.

Using immunoSEQ multiplex PCR, the repertoire was profiled, and TCRdb retains in-frame clones only, with some absent. The sample comprises 15,000 to 20,000 clones, around 85% of which are singletons, and about 68% rests with the top ten. V dropped 4 bases and J dropped 7; count of bases not matched to a gene: 4. This CDR3 has 14 residues. From germline, CDR1 is LGHNA and CDR2 YNFKEQ. The sample consisted of peripheral blood. This chain links TRBV4-2 with TRBJ1-6, with 7 bases lining up with TRBD1. The receptor was derived from a man older than 75 with acute or convalescent COVID-19. The chain's CDR3 is CASSPGQSNSPLHF. The CDR3 nucleotides are TGTGCCAGCAGCCCGGGACAGAGCAATTCACCCCTCCACTTT.